Following are 25 T cell receptor beta chains from one sample sequenced in a study of control samples from healthy donors and cancer patients. Measured with immunoSEQ multiplex PCR; TCRdb has only the in-frame clones, and not every one. The sample carries under 60,000 clones, approximately 94% recorded once. The specimen sequenced was blood. These TCRs come from a man aged 30 to 39 in good health.

The genes are TRBV29-1 and TRBJ1-4; TRBD1 aligns across 7 bases. Germline CDR1 reads SQVTM; CDR2 reads ANQGSEA. V lost 5 bases to trimming and J lost 4 bases; unmatched junction nucleotides: 1. The CDR3 is 12 amino acids. CDR3 residues: CSVWDSNEKLFF. CDR3 nucleotides: TGCAGCGTTTGGGACAGTAATGAAAAACTGTTTTTT.

V usage is TRBV5-1 and J usage is TRBJ2-5, with a possible D match to TRBD2 (7 bases). The V end was cut by 6 bases, the J end by 5 bases, with 17 bases between. Germline values: CDR1 SGHRS, CDR2 YFSETQ. This CDR3 contains 14 residues. The CDR3 region has the DNA TGCGCCAGCACGACAAAGGGGGGGACGGAGACCCAGTACTTC. Amino acid sequence: CASTTKGGTETQYF.

This clone was observed a single time. The chain is built from TRBV5-1 and TRBJ2-5; tentatively, D is TRBD2 (7 bases). Trimming removed 3 bases from V and 1 base from J, with 10 bases in between. The CDR3 consists of 14 residues. From germline, CDR1 is SGHRS and CDR2 YFSETQ. The CDR3 region has the DNA TGCGCCAGCAGCTGGGGGGGCCTCCAAGAGACCCAGTACTTC. Its protein product is CASSWGGLQETQYF.

This rearrangement joins TRBV5-6 to TRBJ1-5; 9 nucleotides match TRBD1. Germline trimming cut 4 bases from V and 0 bases from J; bases unmatched to any gene: 8. Per the germline V gene, CDR1 is SGHDT and CDR2 is YYEEEE. There are 17 residues in the CDR3. CDR3 in DNA: TGTGCCAGCAGCCTAAGGACAGGGGAATCTAGCAATCAGCCCCAGCATTTT. Translated: CASSLRTGESSNQPQHF.

The chain carries TRBV6-2 or TRBV6-3 and TRBJ1-4; no reliable D call. Germline CDR1 and CDR2: MNHEY and SVGEGT. This CDR3 has 15 residues. Trimming took off 6 bases at V and 5 bases at J, with 16 bases between the two ends. The CDR3 spells CASSPHRGLNEKLFF. CDR3 sequence (DNA): TGTGCCAGCAGCCCCCACAGAGGCTTGAATGAAAAACTGTTTTTT.

About this clone: Other DNA sequences in this sample translate to the same CDR3. This chain joins TRBV6-5 and TRBJ1-5; possibly TRBD1 for D (5 bases). The V gene lost 2 bases and the J gene lost 7 bases, with 9 bases spanning the gap. Germline loops: CDR1 MNHEY, CDR2 SVGAGI. The CDR3 loop spans 13 amino acids. The CDR3 protein is CASSYRGNQPQHF. CDR3 nucleotides: TGTGCCAGCAGTTACCGGGGGAACCAGCCCCAGCATTTT.

The chain joins TRBV2 to TRBJ1-3, with D possibly matching TRBD1 (5 bases). Germline V gene data show CDR1 as SNHLY and CDR2 as FYNNEI. Trimming shortened V by 6 bases and J by 0 bases, and 18 bases separated the two germline ends. The CDR3 has 17 residues. CDR3 sequence reads: CASRTGPGGSSGNTIYF. The CDR3, as DNA: TGTGCCAGCAGGACGGGCCCTGGGGGGAGCTCTGGAAACACCATATATTTT.

The CDR3 loop reads CASSAAGTGANVLTF. In DNA, the CDR3 is TGTGCCAGCAGCGCGGCGGGCACTGGGGCCAACGTCCTGACTTTC. This sequence joins TRBV9 and TRBJ2-6; weak D call: TRBD2 (5 bases). Between the trimmed V and J ends, which lost 3 bases and 2 bases, there was a span of 9 bases. The CDR3 sequence is 15 residues long. Germline lookup yields CDR1 SGDLS and CDR2 YYNGEE.

V gene TRBV6-1 combines with J gene TRBJ1-1, with 7 nucleotides matching TRBD1. Germline CDR1 reads MNHNS; CDR2 reads SASEGT. The CDR3 runs 18 residues. V lost 4 bases, J lost 1 base, and 15 bases stayed unmatched. CDR3: CASSAPSGQSRRNTEAFF. The CDR3 nucleotides read TGTGCCAGCAGTGCGCCGTCGGGACAGTCCCGGCGGAACACTGAAGCTTTCTTT.

V and J are TRBV25-1 and TRBJ2-2, with 7 bases aligning to TRBD1. The CDR3 is made up of 16 amino acids. The germline CDR1 and CDR2 sequences are MGHDK and SYGVNS. With 1 base clipped from V and 0 bases from J, the junction kept 2 bases outside the gene matches. The CDR3 sequence: CASSELGTANTGELFF. The CDR3 region has the DNA TGTGCCAGCAGTGAATTGGGGACAGCGAACACCGGGGAGCTGTTTTTT.

The chain links TRBV27 to TRBJ1-1; D may be TRBD1 (6 bases). Germline-derived CDR1 and CDR2 are MNHEY and SMNVEV (reference sequence). Trimming removed 3 bases at V and 1 base at J, with 12 bases between. This CDR3 has 15 amino acids. The CDR3 region is CASSFLGQQNTEAFF. The CDR3 nucleotides read TGTGCCAGCAGTTTTCTCGGACAGCAGAACACTGAAGCTTTCTTT.

The chain has TRBV20-1 and TRBJ2-7; tentatively, D is TRBD2 (5 bases). Trimming left V 5 bases short and J 3 bases short, with 8 bases between. Germline V gene sequence: CDR1 DFQATT, CDR2 SNEGSKA (reference sequence). This CDR3 is 11 amino acids long. This chain's CDR3 is CSAPGIYEQYF. DNA for the CDR3: TGCAGTGCTCCCGGGATCTACGAGCAGTACTTC.

This chain links TRBV5-6 with TRBJ2-1; possibly TRBD2 for D (6 bases). CDR1 and CDR2 from the germline V gene are SGHDT and YYEEEE. CDR3 length: 14 amino acids. The V end was cut by 4 bases, the J end by 10 bases, with 18 bases between. The CDR3 DNA reads as TGTGCCAGCAGCGAAGCCATACTAGCTTGGGAGCAGTTCTTC. It yields the protein CASSEAILAWEQFF.

This clone was recorded once. The chain uses TRBV6-1 and TRBJ2-7; TRBD1 is a possible D gene (8 bases). V was clipped by 1 base and J by 7 bases, with 20 bases between them. The V gene's germline CDR1 is MNHNS and CDR2 SASEGT. This CDR3 has 16 residues. The CDR3 sequence is CASSEGRGTGPREQYF. CDR3 DNA sequence: TGTGCCAGCAGTGAAGGGCGGGGGACAGGTCCGCGGGAGCAGTACTTC.

The chain recombines TRBV5-1 with TRBJ1-1; perhaps TRBD1 as D (5 bases). The CDR3 consists of 14 residues. V lost 4 bases to trimming and J lost 7 bases, with 17 bases between them. From germline, CDR1 is SGHRS and CDR2 YFSETQ. The DNA for the CDR3 is TGCGCCAGCAGCACCTCCAGGGTCGGGTTTGAAGCTTTCTTT. Translated, it gives CASSTSRVGFEAFF.

This clone was recorded only once. J is TRBJ1-1 and V is TRBV28; the match to TRBD1 covers 9 bases. The CDR3 consists of 16 residues. In germline, CDR1 is MDHEN, CDR2 SYDVKM. V trimming: 4 bases; J trimming: 2 bases; junction bases outside the gene matches: 8. The CDR3 is CASSSTGQGLNTEAFF. CDR3 in DNA: TGTGCCAGCAGTTCCACAGGACAGGGGCTTAACACTGAAGCTTTCTTT. The entire variable domain, with the rest obtained from reference TRBV28 and TRBJ1-1, is as follows: DVKVTQSSRYLVKRTGEKVFLECVQDMDHENMFWYRQDPGLGLRLIYFSYDVKMKEKGDIPEGYSVSREKKERFSLILESASTNQTSMYLCASSSTGQGLNTEAFFGQGTRLTVV.

V gene TRBV5-1 combines with J gene TRBJ1-1, with D hard to call. This CDR3 has 14 amino acids. Germline assignment: CDR1 SGHRS and CDR2 YFSETQ. V dropped 2 bases and J dropped 2 bases, with 10 bases sitting between them. The CDR3 here is CASSFQTTNTEAFF. The CDR3 DNA is TGCGCCAGCAGCTTTCAGACAACTAACACTGAAGCTTTCTTT.

This clone was detected once. This rearrangement joins TRBV7-4 to TRBJ1-1; possible D gene TRBD1, 6 bases. CDR1 and CDR2 from the germline V gene are SGHVT and SQSDAQ. V lost 0 bases, J lost 6 bases, and 17 bases lay in between. CDR3 length: 16 residues. The CDR3 DNA sequence: TGTGCCAGCAGCTTAGCGGATGGGACACTGAATCCTGAAGCTTTCTTT. Translation: CASSLADGTLNPEAFF. Full variable domain (rest looked up from reference TRBV7-4 and TRBJ1-1): GAGVSQSPRYKVAKRGRDVALRCDSISGHVTLYWYRQTLGQGSEVLTYSQSDAQRDKSGRPSGRFSAERPERSVSTLKIQRTEQGDSAVYLCASSLADGTLNPEAFFGQGTRLTVV.

This clone was detected only once. The chain's CDR3 is CASSPGNGRNQPQHF. The DNA for the CDR3 is TGCGCCAGCAGCCCGGGGAACGGTAGAAATCAGCCCCAGCATTTT. The gene calls are TRBV5-1 and TRBJ1-5; D uncertain. Per the germline V gene, CDR1 is SGHRS and CDR2 is YFSETQ. The germline V and J ends were trimmed by 4 bases and 4 bases, with 15 bases remaining between them. This CDR3 spans 15 amino acids.

The CDR3 DNA sequence: TGTGCCAGCAGTGATCGACAGGCGGGAGAAAAACTGTTTTTT. Its protein product is CASSDRQAGEKLFF. The V and J genes are TRBV6-1 and TRBJ1-4; D possibly corresponds to TRBD1 (6 bases). Germline CDR1 reads MNHNS; CDR2 reads SASEGT. The CDR3 sequence is 14 residues long. The V and J ends lost 3 bases and 8 bases respectively, with 13 bases between them.

V usage is TRBV6-5 and J usage is TRBJ1-1; TRBD1 aligns across 7 bases. The CDR3 runs 12 residues. Germline V lookup: CDR1 MNHEY, CDR2 SVGAGI. J lost 5 bases, V lost 11 bases, and 8 bases had no gene match. The CDR3 nucleotides read TGTGCCGGACTCAAGGGACAGACTGAAGCTTTCTTT. Translated, it gives CAGLKGQTEAFF.

The chain recombines TRBV29-1 with TRBJ1-5, with 9 bases fitting TRBD1. The ends lost 6 bases at V and 6 bases at J; junction bases unmatched: 3. The CDR3 runs to 12 residues. Germline CDR1 SQVTM, CDR2 ANQGSEA. The CDR3 loop reads CSVGTGSQPQHF. As DNA, the CDR3 is TGCAGCGTCGGGACAGGGAGTCAGCCCCAGCATTTT.

This clone occurred once. This chain joins TRBV30 and TRBJ1-2, with TRBD1 identical over 10 bases. The germline CDR1 and CDR2 sequences are GTSNPN and SVGIG (reference sequence). Trimming at V came to 3 bases and at J to 1 base, leaving 14 bases not matched to a gene. CDR3 length equals 18 residues. CDR3 DNA sequence: TGTGCCTGGAGAGATATACGGACAGGGGGTATTAGTAACTATGGCTACACCTTC. The encoded protein is CAWRDIRTGGISNYGYTF.

This rearrangement joins TRBV19 to TRBJ2-1, with 8 bases that match TRBD2. With V trimmed by 4 bases and J by 2 bases, 19 bases remained unmatched. Germline values: CDR1 LNHDA, CDR2 SQIVND (reference sequence). The CDR3 totals 20 residues. The DNA for the CDR3 is TGTGCCAGTAGTACCAGTCTAGCGGGCACCCTGAGGCGGCCCTACAATGAGCAGTTCTTC. This gives the protein CASSTSLAGTLRRPYNEQFF.

V gene TRBV6-5 combines with J gene TRBJ2-3; D is unclear. The germline V and J ends were trimmed by 0 bases and 1 base, with 11 bases remaining between them. The CDR3 loop spans 16 amino acids. Germline V lookup: CDR1 MNHEY, CDR2 SVGAGI. In DNA, the CDR3 is TGTGCCAGCAGTTACTCGTGGCGGCAACGCACAGATACGCAGTATTTT. This encodes CASSYSWRQRTDTQYF.